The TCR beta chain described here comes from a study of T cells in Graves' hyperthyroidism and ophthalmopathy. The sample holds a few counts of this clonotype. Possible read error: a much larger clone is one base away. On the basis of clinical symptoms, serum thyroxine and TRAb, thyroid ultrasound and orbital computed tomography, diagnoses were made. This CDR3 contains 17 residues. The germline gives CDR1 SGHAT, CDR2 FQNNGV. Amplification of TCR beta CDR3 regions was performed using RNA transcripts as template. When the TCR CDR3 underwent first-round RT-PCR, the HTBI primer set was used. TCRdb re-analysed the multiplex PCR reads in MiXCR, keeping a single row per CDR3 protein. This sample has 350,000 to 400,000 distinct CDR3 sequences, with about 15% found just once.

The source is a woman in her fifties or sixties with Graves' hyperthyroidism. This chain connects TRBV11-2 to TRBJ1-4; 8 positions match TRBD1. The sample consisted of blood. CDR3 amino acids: CANSFWDRRSTNEKLFF. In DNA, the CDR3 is TGTGCCAACAGCTTTTGGGACAGGCGTTCGACTAATGAAAAACTGTTTTTT. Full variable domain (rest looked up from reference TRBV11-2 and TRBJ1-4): EAGVAQSPRYKIIEKRQSVAFWCNPISGHATLYWYQQILGQGPKLLIQFQNNGVVDDSQLPKDRFSAERLKGVDSTLKIQPAKLEDSAVYLCANSFWDRRSTNEKLFFGSGTQLSVL.